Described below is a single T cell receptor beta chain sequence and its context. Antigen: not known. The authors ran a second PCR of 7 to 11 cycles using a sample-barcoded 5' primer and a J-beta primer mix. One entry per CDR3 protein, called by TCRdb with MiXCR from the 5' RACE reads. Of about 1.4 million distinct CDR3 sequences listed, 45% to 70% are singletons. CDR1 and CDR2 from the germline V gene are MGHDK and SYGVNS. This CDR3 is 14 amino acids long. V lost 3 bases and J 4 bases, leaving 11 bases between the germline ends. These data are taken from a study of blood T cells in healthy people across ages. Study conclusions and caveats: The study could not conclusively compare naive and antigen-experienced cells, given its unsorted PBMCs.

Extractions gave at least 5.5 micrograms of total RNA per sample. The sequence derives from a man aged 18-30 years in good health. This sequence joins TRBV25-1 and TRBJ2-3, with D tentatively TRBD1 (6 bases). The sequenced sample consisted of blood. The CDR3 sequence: CASSDRGNSDTQYF. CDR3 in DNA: TGTGCCAGCAGTGACAGGGGAAACTCAGATACGCAGTATTTT.